One sample yielded the 7 T cell receptor beta chains listed below, sequenced in a study of regulatory T cells in long-lasting Graves disease. Arm-PCR of CDR3 regions with iRepertoire HTBI primers generated TCR beta libraries. TCRdb recomputed calls from the multiplex PCR reads with MiXCR, one row per CDR3 protein. Among roughly 610,000 distinct CDR3 sequences, about 16% were seen once, and the ten largest hold 12%. Time point noted: newly diagnosed GD, antithyroid drugs for less than 3 months. RNA from PBMCs was the source of the TCR library. This same sample was also taken into another study, of T cells in Graves' hyperthyroidism and ophthalmopathy.

Sequencing was performed on peripheral blood mononuclear cells (PBMCs), taken at new diagnosis, from a patient treated with antithyroid drugs. The source is a man younger than 30 with Graves disease.

The gene calls are TRBV29-1 and TRBJ2-7; 8 bases are shared with TRBD1. This CDR3 region has 14 residues. Germline CDR1 reads SQVTM; CDR2 reads ANQGSEA. With 6 bases clipped from V and 7 bases from J, the junction kept 14 bases outside the gene matches. The CDR3 region has the DNA TGCAGCGTGAACAGGGGGGCGCCGCCTGGAGAGCAGTACTTC. Protein product: CSVNRGAPPGEQYF.

The chain uses TRBV5-1 and TRBJ2-7; 15 nucleotides match TRBD2. V lost 0 bases and J lost 3; bases outside the gene matches: 7. In germline, CDR1 is SGHRS, CDR2 YFSETQ. The CDR3 is 18 amino acids. The CDR3 coding sequence is TGCGCCAGCAGCTTGGGGGGACTAGCGGGAGGTACCTACTACGAGCAGTACTTC. This codes for CASSLGGLAGGTYYEQYF.

This chain connects TRBV20-1 to TRBJ1-4; 8 bases line up with TRBD1. CDR1 is DFQATT, CDR2 SNEGSKA, per germline (reference sequence). This CDR3 comprises 13 residues. V was clipped by 6 bases and J by 8 bases; unmatched bases: 8. The CDR3: CSALDREEEKLFF. The CDR3, as DNA: TGCAGTGCCTTGGACAGGGAAGAAGAAAAACTGTTTTTT.

The V call is TRBV29-1, the J call TRBJ2-7; TRBD2 matches at 12 bases. Germline V gene data show CDR1 as SQVTM and CDR2 as ANQGSEA. The CDR3 sequence is 15 residues long. The V segment lost 7 bases and the J segment 0 bases; nucleotides outside the gene matches: 7. CDR3 protein: CSANLAGGNSYEQYF. DNA of the CDR3: TGCAGCGCTAATCTAGCGGGAGGGAACTCCTACGAGCAGTACTTC.

This clonotype was recorded many times. The chain recombines TRBV28 with TRBJ2-7; 7 bases line up with TRBD2. The V gene's germline CDR1 is MDHEN and CDR2 SYDVKM. This CDR3 spans 14 amino acids. V was clipped by 8 bases and J by 6 bases; unmatched bases: 13. The CDR3 sequence is CASSPWGGEGEQYF. The CDR3 DNA follows: TGTGCCAGCTCACCTTGGGGGGGAGAGGGCGAGCAGTACTTC.

The J gene is TRBJ2-2, the V gene TRBV3-1; no definite D call. There are 13 residues in the CDR3. Trimming pared 5 bases from V and 5 bases from J, leaving 9 bases between. Germline assignment: CDR1 LGHDT and CDR2 YNNKEL (reference sequence). The CDR3 sequence: CASSLLQTGELFF. The CDR3 DNA follows: TGTGCCAGCAGCTTACTACAGACCGGGGAGCTGTTTTTT.

The chain employs TRBV5-1 and TRBJ2-3; D is uncertain. There are 16 residues in the CDR3. V lost 0 bases, J lost 1 base, and 12 bases lay in between. Germline V lookup: CDR1 SGHRS, CDR2 YFSETQ. As DNA, the CDR3 is TGCGCCAGCAGCTTGGACCAGCGTCCCGGCACAGATACGCAGTATTTT. Amino acid sequence: CASSLDQRPGTDTQYF.